The clone carrying this T cell receptor beta chain was observed a single time. The CDR3 is made up of 19 amino acids. The data belong to a study of CD8 T cells in Susac syndrome. Reverse transcription of roughly 0.5 to 1 ug RNA was performed with random hexamers. Amplification of the TCR beta CDR3 was carried out by immunoSEQ multiplex PCR, which spanned a total of 54 Vbeta and 13 Jbeta segments. Each CDR3 protein gets one entry after TCRdb re-called the immunoSEQ multiplex PCR reads with MiXCR. Here the sample spans about 300,000 distinct CDR3 sequences, about 92% being singletons. The chain uses TRBV21-1 and TRBJ2-7; TRBD1 reflects the table's D call only, with no check against the DNA. TRBV21-1 is recorded as a pseudogene. This receptor was taken from a human donor with multiple sclerosis. Sequenced: CD4+ T cells from PBMCs. This chain's CDR3 is CASSKERDKRPLRSYEQYF. CDR3 DNA sequence: TGTGCCAGCAGCAAAGAGCGGGACAAAAGGCCCTTGCGCTCCTACGAGCAGTACTTC.